One and the same sample provided the 3 T cell receptor beta chains below, sequenced in a study of T cell responses to AZD1222 COVID-19 vaccine (dated by TCRdb to about 2021). The receptor library was made with the immunoSEQ multiplex PCR assay. The table comes from immuneACCESS by way of TCRdb, which keeps in-frame sequences with V and J called. Part of the clones is missing from these tables; in studies checked, under half for an unresolved V gene and the rest for unknown reasons. This sample gives more than 65,000 clones in total; 75% to 90% of them show up just once. The top ten hold approximately 3.6% of the sample. This specimen's time point label, interpreted: about 28 days (+/-7) after the second vaccine dose. The source material was peripheral blood, sampled 28 days after the second AZD1222 dose. The source of these receptors is an adult who received the AZD1222 COVID-19 vaccine.

The chain joins TRBV19 to TRBJ1-1; the match to TRBD1 covers 11 bases. V was pared by 5 bases and J by 1 base, with 9 bases of the junction left unmatched. The CDR3 is 17 residues long. The germline CDR1 and CDR2 sequences are LNHDA and SQIVND (reference sequence). CDR3 nucleotides: TGTGCCAGTAGTCCAAGGACAGGGGGCGCCGAGAACACTGAAGCTTTCTTT. Amino acid sequence: CASSPRTGGAENTEAFF.

This clone was observed a handful of times. CDR3 bases: TGTGCCAGCAGTTTGGAAAGCAATCAGCCCCAGCATTTT. This codes for CASSLESNQPQHF. The chain carries TRBV28 and TRBJ1-5; no clear D gene. Deletions cut 3 bases from V and 1 base from J, with 4 bases between. CDR3 length equals 13 residues. Germline CDR1 and CDR2: MDHEN and SYDVKM.

Written as DNA, the CDR3 is TGCAGCGCCCGCGGGGGGGCTGGAAACACCATATATTTT. This sequence encodes CSARGGAGNTIYF. The gene calls are TRBV29-1 and TRBJ1-3; D is possibly TRBD1 (5 bases). The CDR3 is 13 residues long. The V end was cut by 7 bases, the J end by 2 bases, with 12 bases between. Per germline, CDR1 SQVTM and CDR2 ANQGSEA.